Below are 29 T cell receptor beta chains sequenced from a single sample in a study of T cells in Graves' hyperthyroidism and ophthalmopathy. Amplification targeted TCR beta CDR3 regions from RNA transcripts. The HTBI primer set drove a first-round RT-PCR of the TCR CDR3. TCRdb re-analysed the multiplex PCR reads in MiXCR, keeping a single row per CDR3 protein. The sample includes about 560,000 distinct CDR3 sequences, roughly 17% of them seen just once. What was sequenced was blood. Receptors were obtained from a woman younger than 30 with Graves' hyperthyroidism.

This clonotype has a handful of counts. This rearrangement joins TRBV5-8 to TRBJ1-2; D gene ambiguous. In germline, CDR1 is SGHTS, CDR2 YDEGEE. The germline V and J ends were trimmed by 0 bases and 4 bases, with 16 bases remaining between them. The CDR3 loop spans 16 amino acids. CDR3 nucleotides: TGTGCCAGCAGCTTGGACCTGACCGGGTTGGGCTATGGCTACACCTTC. Translated, it gives CASSLDLTGLGYGYTF. The full variable domain, completed using reference TRBV5-8 and TRBJ1-2, is EAGVTQSPTHLIKTRGQQATLRCSPISGHTSVYWYQQALGLGLQFLLWYDEGEERNRGNFPPRFSGRQFPNYSSELNVNALELEDSALYLCASSLDLTGLGYGYTFGSGTRLTVV.

This clonotype was picked up a small number of times. The chain carries TRBV18 and TRBJ1-2; tentatively, D is TRBD1 (5 bases). V lost 10 bases and J lost 6, with 27 bases in between. CDR1 KGHSH and CDR2 LQKENI come from the germline V gene. This CDR3 is built from 16 residues. The CDR3 spells CATSPGTPRILNGYTF. The CDR3 DNA is TGTGCCACTTCACCGGGGACGCCAAGGATTTTGAATGGCTACACCTTC.

This clonotype has just a few counts. The chain recombines TRBV5-8 with TRBJ2-1; TRBD1 matches 9 bases. This CDR3 comprises 14 residues. Losses at the gene ends were 5 bases for V and 6 bases for J; bases not matched to a gene: 6. Germline loops: CDR1 SGHTS, CDR2 YDEGEE. The CDR3 nucleotides read TGTGCCAGCAGTTCGGACAGGGGATTCAATGAGCAGTTCTTC. It translates to CASSSDRGFNEQFF.

The chain carries TRBV12-3 or TRBV12-4 and TRBJ2-1; D is uncertain. The length of the CDR3 is 11 residues. V was cut by 8 bases and J by 0 bases, with 2 bases left in between. CDR3 DNA sequence: TGTGCCAGCCACTCCTACAATGAGCAGTTCTTC. It encodes CASHSYNEQFF.

This clonotype was recorded many times. J is TRBJ2-7 and V is TRBV6-1, with D unresolved. The V end lost 6 bases, the J end lost 3 bases, and 15 bases lay between the germline ends. This CDR3 spans 14 amino acids. Germline CDR1 reads MNHNS; CDR2 reads SASEGT. This CDR3 is CASRRTATLYEQYF. The CDR3 DNA reads TGTGCCAGCAGACGAACGGCAACCCTCTACGAGCAGTACTTC.

This clonotype showed up many times. The chain has TRBV4-2 and TRBJ1-4, with D perhaps TRBD1 (5 bases). Germline CDR1 is LGHNA and CDR2 is YNFKEQ. The CDR3 totals 16 residues. Trimming stripped 3 bases from V and 5 bases from J, with 16 bases between. The CDR3 is CASSQGVAGRNEKLFF. CDR3 nucleotides: TGTGCCAGCAGCCAGGGGGTGGCTGGAAGGAATGAAAAACTGTTTTTT.

This clonotype was seen many times. The V gene is TRBV2, the J gene TRBJ2-1, with 7 bases fitting TRBD1. The CDR3 length is 14 residues. Germline loops: CDR1 SNHLY, CDR2 FYNNEI. The V gene end was trimmed by 8 bases and the J gene end by 4 bases; junction bases not matched to a gene: 8. CDR3 coding DNA: TGTGCCAGCCTGATTGGCAGGGGGTACAATGAGCAGTTCTTC. Its translation is CASLIGRGYNEQFF. The full variable domain, in which reference TRBV2 and TRBJ2-1 provide the parts outside the CDR3, is EPEVTQTPSHQVTQMGQEVILRCVPISNHLYFYWYRQILGQKVEFLVSFYNNEISEKSEIFDDQFSVERPDGSNFTLKIRSTKLEDSAMYFCASLIGRGYNEQFFGPGTRLTVL.

V and J are TRBV7-3 and TRBJ1-1; D is unresolved. Trimming cost V 5 bases and J 1 base, with 11 bases left between them. Germline assignment: CDR1 SGHTA and CDR2 FQGTGA. This CDR3 has 14 amino acids. The CDR3 DNA is TGTGCCAGCAGCGAGACCCGCGGGAACACTGAAGCTTTCTTT. Translating it yields CASSETRGNTEAFF.

The rearrangement links TRBV24-1 to TRBJ2-1; D possibly uses TRBD1 or TRBD2 (5 bases each). CDR3 size: 16 residues. The germline V gene has CDR1 KGHDR and CDR2 SFDVKD. V was pared by 4 bases and J by 7 bases, with 19 bases between. In DNA, the CDR3 is TGTGCCACCAGTGACCATACAGGACTCGGACTGAATGAGCAGTTCTTC. This codes for CATSDHTGLGLNEQFF.

The genes are TRBV2 and TRBJ2-7; the match to TRBD2 covers 14 bases. This CDR3 has 12 amino acids. Germline values: CDR1 SNHLY, CDR2 FYNNEI. V lost 9 bases and J lost 7; bases outside the gene matches: 2. CDR3 protein: CARGTSGGEQYF. Written as DNA, the CDR3 is TGTGCCAGGGGGACTAGCGGGGGTGAGCAGTACTTC.

The genes are TRBV7-2 and TRBJ1-6; weak D call: TRBD1 (6 bases). The CDR3 runs to 16 residues. The germline V gene encodes CDR1 SGHTA and CDR2 FQGNSA. V shed 5 bases and J shed 0 bases, with 11 bases lying between them. CDR3 amino acids: CASSLGQLSYNSPLHF. CDR3 sequence (DNA): TGTGCCAGCAGCCTAGGACAGCTCTCCTATAATTCACCCCTCCACTTT.

V usage is TRBV5-1 and J usage is TRBJ2-2; D is perhaps TRBD1 (5 bases). Trimming took off 5 bases at V and 5 bases at J, with 13 bases between the two ends. This CDR3 is built from 14 residues. The V gene's germline CDR1 is SGHRS and CDR2 YFSETQ. DNA of the CDR3: TGCGCCAGCAGTGGGGCAAGGAAAACCGGGGAGCTGTTTTTT. Translating gives CASSGARKTGELFF.

Ten or more counts support this clonotype. V is TRBV7-2 and J is TRBJ2-3; unclear D gene. Looked up from germline, CDR1 is SGHTA and CDR2 is FQGNSA. The CDR3 is made up of 14 amino acids. Trimming removed 1 base at V and 5 bases at J, with 10 bases between. This CDR3 is CASSLVSLGDTQYF. The DNA for the CDR3 is TGTGCCAGCAGCTTAGTGAGCTTGGGAGATACGCAGTATTTT.

This clonotype came up many times. The DNA of the CDR3 is TGTGCCAGCAGTTTAATCGTTGGGTCGGGGACAACCTACGAGCAGTACTTC. Its translation is CASSLIVGSGTTYEQYF. The chain has TRBV28 and TRBJ2-7; D is perhaps TRBD1 (6 bases). Per the germline V gene, CDR1 is MDHEN and CDR2 is SYDVKM. The V gene lost 2 bases and the J gene lost 2 bases, with 19 bases spanning the gap. This CDR3 is built from 17 residues.

This chain uses TRBV6-2 or TRBV6-3 with TRBJ2-3; 8 nucleotides agree with TRBD1. Trimming removed 5 bases from V and 2 bases from J; junction bases left unmatched: 3. This CDR3 region has 14 residues. The germline CDR1 and CDR2 sequences are MNHEY and SVGEGT. The CDR3 DNA follows: TGTGCCAGCAGTGGGGACAGGATCACAGATACGCAGTATTTT. Its protein product is CASSGDRITDTQYF.

The sample holds many counts of this clonotype. The chain employs TRBV2 and TRBJ2-7, with 8 positions matching TRBD2. The CDR3 covers 15 residues. Germline trimming cut 3 bases from V and 5 bases from J; bases unmatched to any gene: 9. The germline gives CDR1 SNHLY, CDR2 FYNNEI. The CDR3 DNA follows: TGTGCCAGCAGTGAGCGAGCGGGAGTTCGCCACGAGCAGTACTTC. It codes for CASSERAGVRHEQYF.

This clonotype was observed at least ten times. The chain recombines TRBV30 with TRBJ1-1; TRBD1 aligns across 8 bases. This CDR3 has 16 residues. Trimming at V came to 2 bases and at J to 0 bases, leaving 8 bases not matched to a gene. Germline lookup yields CDR1 GTSNPN and CDR2 SVGIG (reference sequence). The CDR3 protein is CAWSIGTGFLNTEAFF. The CDR3 nucleotides are TGTGCCTGGAGTATCGGGACAGGCTTTTTGAACACTGAAGCTTTCTTT.

This rearrangement joins TRBV9 to TRBJ1-3; no firm D call. Germline CDR1 reads SGDLS; CDR2 reads YYNGEE. Deletions cut 0 bases from V and 5 bases from J, with 12 bases between. The CDR3 loop spans 15 amino acids. The CDR3 here is CASSVGYRNRNTIYF. The CDR3 DNA reads TGTGCCAGCAGCGTAGGATACCGCAACAGAAACACCATATATTTT.

In the case of this clonotype: One base away lies a much larger clone, so this may be a sequencing read error. This sequence joins TRBV11-3 and TRBJ2-4; D may be TRBD1 (5 bases). Germline assignment: CDR1 SGHNT and CDR2 YENEEA. The CDR3 contains 14 residues. CDR3 DNA sequence: TGTGCCAGCAGCCTAGGTGCCCCAGGGAACATGCAGTACTTC. It codes for CASSLGAPGNMQYF.

The table lists this clonotype with a count of one. The chain carries TRBV7-6 and TRBJ2-7, with 7 bases aligning to TRBD1. The CDR3 length is 14 residues. Germline loops: CDR1 SGHVS, CDR2 FNYEAQ. V trimming: 4 bases; J trimming: 7 bases; junction bases outside the gene matches: 10. The CDR3 DNA sequence: TGTGCCAGCAGCTCATCGACAGGGCTAGGGGAGCAGTACTTC. Translated, it gives CASSSSTGLGEQYF. Drawing the rest from reference TRBV7-6 and TRBJ2-7, the complete variable domain is GAGVSQSPRYKVTKRGQDVALRCDPISGHVSLYWYRQALGQGPEFLTYFNYEAQQDKSGLPNDRFSAERPEGSISTLTIQRTEQRDSAMYRCASSSSTGLGEQYFGPGTRLTVT.

This clonotype was detected many times. V gene TRBV7-2 combines with J gene TRBJ1-4; D perhaps matches TRBD1 (5 bases). V was shortened by 5 bases and J by 8 bases, with 18 bases between the two germline ends. CDR3 length: 15 amino acids. Germline CDR1 reads SGHTA; CDR2 reads FQGNSA. The CDR3 bases are TGTGCCAGCAGCCTTAACTGGTCGAGGGGCGAAAAACTGTTTTTT. Protein: CASSLNWSRGEKLFF.

About this clonotype: At one end the junction does not follow the germline gene, possibly because of a read error. This chain connects TRBV11-3 to TRBJ2-3, with D possibly TRBD2 on 8 matching bases. CDR3 length: 15 amino acids. Germline V gene lookup returns CDR1 SGHNT and CDR2 YENEEA. DNA of the CDR3: TGTGCCAGCAGGGAGGGGTTAGCGGGGACAGATACGCAATATTTT. Translating gives CASREGLAGTDTQYF. The variable domain in full, with the rest retrieved from reference TRBV11-3 and TRBJ2-3, is EAGVVQSPRYKIIEKKQPVAFWCNPISGHNTLYWYLQNLGQGPELLIRYENEEAVDDSQLPKDRFSAERLKGVDSTLKIQPAELGDSAVYLCASREGLAGTDTQYFGPGTRLTVL.

With respect to this clonotype: With a much larger clone just one base away, this may be a read error. The chain is built from TRBV6-1 and TRBJ2-1; D gene uncertain. This CDR3 contains 15 residues. V was clipped by 6 bases and J by 0 bases, with 12 bases between them. Per germline, CDR1 MNHNS and CDR2 SASEGT. CDR3 loop: CASSLPQSSYNEQFF. In DNA, the CDR3 is TGTGCCAGCAGCCTCCCTCAGAGCTCCTACAATGAGCAGTTCTTC.

J is TRBJ2-5 and V is TRBV5-1; 8 bases are a match to TRBD1. This CDR3 has 15 residues. Germline V gene sequence: CDR1 SGHRS, CDR2 YFSETQ. V lost 6 bases to trimming and J lost 5 bases; unmatched junction nucleotides: 12. The CDR3 DNA reads as TGCGCCAGCACGGGGGCGACAGGGGTCTGGGAGACCCAGTACTTC. This encodes CASTGATGVWETQYF.

This clonotype was observed at least ten times. The chain uses TRBV11-2 and TRBJ2-7; D might be TRBD1 (5 bases). The CDR3 runs 13 residues. With 3 bases removed from V and 3 bases from J, the gap between germline ends came to 9 bases. Germline CDR1 is SGHAT and CDR2 is FQNNGV. This CDR3 reads CASSLTDNYEQYF. The DNA of the CDR3 is TGTGCCAGCAGCTTGACAGATAACTACGAGCAGTACTTC. Filled out from reference TRBV11-2 and TRBJ2-7, the complete variable domain reads EAGVAQSPRYKIIEKRQSVAFWCNPISGHATLYWYQQILGQGPKLLIQFQNNGVVDDSQLPKDRFSAERLKGVDSTLKIQPAKLEDSAVYLCASSLTDNYEQYFGPGTRLTVT.

This clonotype was observed many times. The CDR3 nucleotides are TGTGCCTGGAGTGTACGAACAAGCGGGACCCAGTACTTC. Translating gives CAWSVRTSGTQYF. The V gene is TRBV30, the J gene TRBJ2-5; D might be TRBD2 (5 bases). The length of the CDR3 is 13 residues. The ends were cut back, 0 bases at V and 7 bases at J, with 12 bases in the middle. The germline V gene has CDR1 GTSNPN and CDR2 SVGIG (reference sequence).

Comments on this clonotype: A much larger clone lies one base from this, so it may be a read error. This sequence joins TRBV7-2 and TRBJ2-5, with a tentative D call TRBD2 (5 bases). The CDR3 runs to 15 residues. Per germline, CDR1 SGHTA and CDR2 FQGNSA. CDR3 residues: CASGLVSGNQETQYF. The CDR3 bases are TGTGCCAGCGGCTTAGTTTCGGGGAACCAAGAGACCCAGTACTTC.

This clonotype was picked up a small number of times. The V call is TRBV20-1, the J call TRBJ2-2, with D tentatively TRBD2 (6 bases). This CDR3 comprises 16 residues. The germline gives CDR1 DFQATT, CDR2 SNEGSKA (reference sequence). V lost 6 bases to trimming and J lost 7 bases, with 24 bases between them. This CDR3 is CSAWARVGGRLGELFF. The CDR3 coding sequence is TGCAGTGCCTGGGCACGTGTGGGTGGGAGGCTCGGGGAGCTGTTTTTT.

DNA of the CDR3: TGTGCCAGCAGCGCCGGGACAGGGGCAAAGGGGACCGGGGAGCTGTTTTTT. This codes for CASSAGTGAKGTGELFF. The gene calls are TRBV7-9 and TRBJ2-2; TRBD1 matches 10 bases. The CDR3 sequence is 17 residues long. The germline V gene has CDR1 SEHNR and CDR2 FQNEAQ (reference sequence). V lost 5 bases to trimming and J lost 5 bases; unmatched junction nucleotides: 11.